This T cell receptor beta chain originates from a study of blood T cell repertoires in COVID-19. About the research overall: Acute and convalescent COVID-19 samples came from the United States, Italy and Spain.

In the original processing: Amplification from reference gene primers served as the basis for estimated nucleated cell counts. The protocol was immunoSEQ multiplex PCR, while the TCRdb copy is restricted to in-frame clones and leaves out a portion. Clonal size and the V and J genes are those of that table, whereas D and trimming came from the DNA. The repertoire holds around 260,000 clones, with 80% to 90% as singletons. Trimming took 0 bases from V and 7 from J; bases not matched to a gene: 5. Germline lookup yields CDR1 SGDLS and CDR2 YYNGEE. This CDR3 contains 14 residues. The clonotype originates from a man aged 55 to 70 with acute or convalescent COVID-19. V and J are TRBV9 and TRBJ2-7; 9 positions agree with TRBD2. The specimen was peripheral blood. The CDR3 loop reads CASSVGPSGKEQYF. CDR3 DNA: TGTGCCAGCAGCGTAGGTCCTAGCGGGAAAGAGCAGTACTTC. The variable domain in full, completed from reference TRBV9 and TRBJ2-7, reads DSGVTQTPKHLITATGQRVTLRCSPRSGDLSVYWYQQSLDQGLQFLIQYYNGEERAKGNILERFSAQQFPDLHSELNLSSLELGDSALYFCASSVGPSGKEQYFGPGTRLTVT.